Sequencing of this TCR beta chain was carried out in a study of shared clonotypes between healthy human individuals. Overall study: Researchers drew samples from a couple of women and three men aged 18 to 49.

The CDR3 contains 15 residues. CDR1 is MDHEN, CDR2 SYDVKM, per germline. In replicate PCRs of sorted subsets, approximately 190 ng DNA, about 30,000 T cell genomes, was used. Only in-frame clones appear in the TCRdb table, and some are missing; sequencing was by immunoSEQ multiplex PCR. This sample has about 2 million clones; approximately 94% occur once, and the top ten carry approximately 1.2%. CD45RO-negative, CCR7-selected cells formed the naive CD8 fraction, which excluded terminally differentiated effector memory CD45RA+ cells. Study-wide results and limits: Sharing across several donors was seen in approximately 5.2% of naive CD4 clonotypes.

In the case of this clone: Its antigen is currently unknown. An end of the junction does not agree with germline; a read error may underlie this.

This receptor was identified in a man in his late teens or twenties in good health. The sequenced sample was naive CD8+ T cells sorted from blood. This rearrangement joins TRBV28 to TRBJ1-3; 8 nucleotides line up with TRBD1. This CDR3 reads CASTLTGGSGNTIYF. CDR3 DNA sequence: TGTGCCAGCACTTTAACAGGGGGCTCTGGAAACACCATATATTTT. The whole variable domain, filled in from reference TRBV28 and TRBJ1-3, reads DVKVTQSSRYLVKRTGEKVFLECVQDMDHENMFWYRQDPGLGLRLIYFSYDVKMKEKGDIPEGYSVSREKKERFSLILESASTNQTSMYLCASTLTGGSGNTIYFGEGSWLTVV.